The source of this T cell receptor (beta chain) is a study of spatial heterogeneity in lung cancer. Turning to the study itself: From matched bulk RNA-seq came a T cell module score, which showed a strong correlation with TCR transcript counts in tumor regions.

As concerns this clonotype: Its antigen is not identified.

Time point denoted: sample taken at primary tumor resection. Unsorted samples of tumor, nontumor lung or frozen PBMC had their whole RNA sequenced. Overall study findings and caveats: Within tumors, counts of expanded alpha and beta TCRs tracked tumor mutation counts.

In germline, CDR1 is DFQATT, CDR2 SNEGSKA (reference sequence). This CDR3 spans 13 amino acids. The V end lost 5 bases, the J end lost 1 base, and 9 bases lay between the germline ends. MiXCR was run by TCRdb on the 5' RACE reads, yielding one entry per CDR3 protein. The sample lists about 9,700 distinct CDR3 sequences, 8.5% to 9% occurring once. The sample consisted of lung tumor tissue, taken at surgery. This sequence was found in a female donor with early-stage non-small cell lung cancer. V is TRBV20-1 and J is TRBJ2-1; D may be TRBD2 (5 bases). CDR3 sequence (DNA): TGCAGTGCTCAAAGCGGATCCTACAATGAGCAGTTCTTC. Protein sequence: CSAQSGSYNEQFF.